One sample yielded the 25 T cell receptor beta chains listed below, sequenced in a study of T cell responses to AZD1222 COVID-19 vaccine. Clones were sequenced by immunoSEQ multiplex PCR, and TCRdb holds only the in-frame ones, with some missing. The sample lists 65,000 to 80,000 clones; roughly 90% were seen once. This material consisted of peripheral blood, taken on day 0 of AZD1222 vaccination. The receptor source for this set is an adult in good health.

The rearrangement uses TRBV7-2 and TRBJ2-1; 10 bases align to TRBD2. V shed 7 bases, J shed 5 bases, and the junction held 8 bases outside the gene matches. CDR3 length: 15 residues. The germline CDR1 and CDR2 sequences are SGHTA and FQGNSA. CDR3 in DNA: TGTGCCAGCATCGGAACTAGCGGGAAGAACAATGAGCAGTTCTTC. It codes for CASIGTSGKNNEQFF. The full variable domain, in which reference TRBV7-2 and TRBJ2-1 provide the parts outside the CDR3, is GAGVSQSPSNKVTEKGKDVELRCDPISGHTALYWYRQSLGQGLEFLIYFQGNSAPDKSGLPSDRFSAERTGGSVSTLTIQRTQQEDSAVYLCASIGTSGKNNEQFFGPGTRLTVL.

The chain joins TRBV7-9 to TRBJ1-1; D is unresolved. V was shortened by 1 base and J by 0 bases, with 9 bases between the two germline ends. Germline V lookup: CDR1 SEHNR, CDR2 FQNEAQ (reference sequence). The CDR3 sequence is 15 residues long. CDR3 amino acids: CASSLEGSLNTEAFF. The CDR3 DNA sequence: TGTGCCAGCAGCTTAGAAGGGTCCTTGAACACTGAAGCTTTCTTT.

This clone turned up a few times. The chain combines TRBV7-8 with TRBJ2-1; 8 bases match TRBD2. This CDR3 contains 17 residues. Germline CDR1 SGHVS, CDR2 FQNEAQ. V was clipped by 5 bases and J by 0 bases; unmatched bases: 9. The CDR3 sequence is CASSRREGLGSYNEQFF. The CDR3, as DNA: TGTGCCAGCAGCCGTAGGGAGGGACTAGGCTCCTACAATGAGCAGTTCTTC.

This sequence joins TRBV5-6 and TRBJ1-1; D unclear. CDR1 SGHDT and CDR2 YYEEEE come from the germline V gene. Trimming cost V 5 bases and J 1 base, with 9 bases left between them. The CDR3 covers 13 residues. CDR3 in DNA: TGTGCCAGCAGGACGCTACAGAACACTGAAGCTTTCTTT. This translates into CASRTLQNTEAFF.

This CDR3 is CASSSRGGHGYTF. The CDR3 DNA sequence: TGTGCCAGCAGCTCGAGAGGGGGCCATGGCTACACCTTC. The chain recombines TRBV7-2 with TRBJ1-2, with 7 positions matching TRBD1. The germline CDR1 and CDR2 sequences are SGHTA and FQGNSA. V shed 4 bases and J 6 bases; nucleotides not matched to a gene: 5. The CDR3 has 13 amino acids.

The chain recombines TRBV7-9 with TRBJ2-5; D is perhaps TRBD2 (6 bases). The V gene's germline CDR1 is SEHNR and CDR2 FQNEAQ (reference sequence). This CDR3 contains 15 residues. Trimming shortened V by 2 bases and J by 2 bases, and 12 bases separated the two germline ends. CDR3 coding DNA: TGTGCCAGCAGCTTATTCGGGAGAGGTCAAGAGACCCAGTACTTC. It yields the protein CASSLFGRGQETQYF. The complete variable domain, with remaining parts taken from reference TRBV7-9 and TRBJ2-5, reads DTGVSQNPRHKITKRGQNVTFRCDPISEHNRLYWYRQTLGQGPEFLTYFQNEAQLEKSRLLSDRFSAERPKGSFSTLEIQRTEQGDSAMYLCASSLFGRGQETQYFGPGTRLLVL.

This clone has only a few counts. The chain combines TRBV4-1 with TRBJ2-1; 11 nucleotides align to TRBD2. The CDR3 loop spans 17 amino acids. Unmatched junction bases numbered 8, after V lost 0 bases and J lost 7 bases. Germline values: CDR1 MGHRA, CDR2 YSYEKL. The CDR3, as DNA: TGCGCCAGCAGCCAAGATAGGTTAGCGGGAGGGATGAATGAGCAGTTCTTC. Encoded protein: CASSQDRLAGGMNEQFF.

The chain joins TRBV28 to TRBJ1-3, with D maybe TRBD1 (6 bases). V was cut by 3 bases and J by 3 bases, with 15 bases left in between. CDR1 and CDR2 from the germline V gene are MDHEN and SYDVKM. CDR3 length equals 16 residues. The CDR3 sequence: CASSFSGALVGNTIYF. CDR3 nucleotides: TGTGCCAGCAGTTTCTCGGGGGCGCTTGTTGGAAACACCATATATTTT.

The chain uses TRBV2 and TRBJ2-5; the D is unclear. Trimming cost V 3 bases and J 5 bases, with 7 bases left between them. The CDR3 has 12 amino acids. Germline-derived CDR1 and CDR2 are SNHLY and FYNNEI. The CDR3 sequence is CASSDGAETQYF. CDR3 in DNA: TGTGCCAGCAGTGATGGAGCGGAGACCCAGTACTTC. The variable domain in full, with the rest retrieved from reference TRBV2 and TRBJ2-5, is EPEVTQTPSHQVTQMGQEVILRCVPISNHLYFYWYRQILGQKVEFLVSFYNNEISEKSEIFDDQFSVERPDGSNFTLKIRSTKLEDSAMYFCASSDGAETQYFGPGTRLLVL.

V gene TRBV5-5 combines with J gene TRBJ2-7; a possible D gene is TRBD2 (6 bases). Germline lookup yields CDR1 SGHKS and CDR2 YYEKEE (reference sequence). CDR3 length: 15 amino acids. The V end was cut by 0 bases, the J end by 6 bases, with 16 bases between. This CDR3 is CASSLARDSSVEQYF. CDR3 DNA: TGTGCCAGCAGCTTGGCCCGGGACTCGTCGGTCGAGCAGTACTTC.

The V gene is TRBV13, the J gene TRBJ1-6; tentatively, D is TRBD1 (5 bases). Trimming removed 5 bases at V and 16 bases at J, with 15 bases between. The CDR3 sequence is 12 residues long. Germline CDR1 PRHDT, CDR2 FYEKMQ (reference sequence). The CDR3 loop is CASSPRGGHLHF. CDR3 DNA sequence: TGTGCCAGCAGCCCTCGGGGAGGACATCTCCACTTT.

The CDR3 coding sequence is TGTGCCAGCAGTGGGGGCGGGAGGATTAACACTGAAGCTTTCTTT. It yields the protein CASSGGGRINTEAFF. The rearrangement links TRBV28 to TRBJ1-1; D possibly corresponds to TRBD1 (6 bases). The CDR3 has 15 amino acids. The V gene lost 5 bases and the J gene lost 2 bases, with 15 bases spanning the gap. CDR1 is MDHEN, CDR2 SYDVKM, per germline.

This clone was detected only a few times. This chain links TRBV2 with TRBJ1-1; D remains ambiguous. Germline loops: CDR1 SNHLY, CDR2 FYNNEI. V shed 8 bases and J shed 9 bases, with 10 bases lying between them. CDR3 length: 10 residues. The DNA of the CDR3 is TGTGCCAGCGGCGATCAGAAAGCTTTCTTT. It is translated as CASGDQKAFF.

This rearrangement joins TRBV10-3 to TRBJ1-1; weak D call: TRBD1 (5 bases). This CDR3 comprises 14 residues. Looked up from germline, CDR1 is ENHRY and CDR2 is SYGVKD. V lost 7 bases, J lost 1 base, and 13 bases lay in between. The CDR3 reads CAITSVGGNTEAFF. The CDR3 DNA reads TGTGCCATCACTAGTGTGGGGGGGAACACTGAAGCTTTCTTT.

This chain joins TRBV9 and TRBJ2-2; the match to TRBD2 covers 9 bases. With V trimmed by 1 base and J by 2 bases, 12 bases remained unmatched. Germline V CDR1 and CDR2: SGDLS, YYNGEE. This CDR3 spans 19 amino acids. CDR3 sequence reads: CASSVRAGASGTNTGELFF. DNA for the CDR3: TGTGCCAGCAGCGTAAGGGCAGGAGCTAGCGGGACAAACACCGGGGAGCTGTTTTTT.

This rearrangement joins TRBV5-4 to TRBJ1-2; no firm D call. The CDR3 is 14 residues long. The V end lost 1 base, the J end lost 0 bases, and 7 bases lay between the germline ends. Looked up from germline, CDR1 is SGHNT and CDR2 is YYREEE (reference sequence). CDR3 sequence: CASSLSWTNYGYTF. CDR3 DNA sequence: TGTGCCAGCAGCTTGAGTTGGACTAACTATGGCTACACCTTC.

The rearrangement links TRBV2 to TRBJ1-4; 9 positions match TRBD1. Germline assignment: CDR1 SNHLY and CDR2 FYNNEI. The CDR3 sequence is 14 residues long. With 3 bases clipped from V and 8 bases from J, the junction kept 4 bases outside the gene matches. CDR3 protein: CASSETGGREKLFF. The CDR3 DNA follows: TGTGCCAGCAGTGAGACAGGGGGTCGGGAAAAACTGTTTTTT.

The J gene is TRBJ1-2, the V gene TRBV27, with D unresolved. Trimming stripped 1 base from V and 8 bases from J, with 14 bases between. The CDR3 totals 14 residues. Germline CDR1 is MNHEY and CDR2 is SMNVEV (reference sequence). The CDR3 nucleotides are TGTGCCAGCAGTTTATTGAGTTGGGGTGGAGGCTACACCTTC. It encodes CASSLLSWGGGYTF.

This rearrangement joins TRBV5-6 to TRBJ1-4; 12 bases align to TRBD1. Germline trimming cut 5 bases from V and 10 bases from J; bases unmatched to any gene: 6. The CDR3 is made up of 14 amino acids. The germline V gene has CDR1 SGHDT and CDR2 YYEEEE. The CDR3: CASSWDRGQGKLFF. In nucleotides, the CDR3 is TGTGCCAGCAGTTGGGACAGGGGGCAGGGAAAACTGTTTTTT. The full variable domain, completed using reference TRBV5-6 and TRBJ1-4, is DAGVTQSPTHLIKTRGQQVTLRCSPKSGHDTVSWYQQALGQGPQFIFQYYEEEERQRGNFPDRFSGHQFPNYSSELNVNALLLGDSALYLCASSWDRGQGKLFFGSGTQLSVL.

The gene calls are TRBV5-1 and TRBJ2-5; tentatively, D is TRBD2 (6 bases). Germline V gene data show CDR1 as SGHRS and CDR2 as YFSETQ. The CDR3 extends over 13 amino acids. V was cut by 3 bases and J by 5 bases, with 11 bases left in between. The CDR3 loop reads CASSSGDRETQYF. The CDR3 nucleotides read TGCGCCAGCAGCTCGGGGGATCGGGAGACCCAGTACTTC.

This chain joins TRBV6-2 or TRBV6-3 and TRBJ1-1, with D hard to call. In germline, CDR1 is MNHEY, CDR2 SVGEGT. Deletions cut 5 bases from V and 5 bases from J, with 9 bases between. This CDR3 has 12 residues. The CDR3 DNA is TGTGCCAGCAGTATAACCAAGACTGAAGCTTTCTTT. Its translation: CASSITKTEAFF.

The chain links TRBV19 to TRBJ1-5; 7 bases align to TRBD1. Trimming removed 6 bases from V and 6 bases from J; junction bases left unmatched: 11. The V gene's germline CDR1 is LNHDA and CDR2 SQIVND (reference sequence). This CDR3 has 15 residues. The CDR3 loop reads CASREFDREGQPQHF. The DNA for the CDR3 is TGTGCCAGTAGAGAGTTCGACAGGGAGGGTCAGCCCCAGCATTTT. The full variable domain, with the rest looked up from reference TRBV19 and TRBJ1-5, is DGGITQSPKYLFRKEGQNVTLSCEQNLNHDAMYWYRQDPGQGLRLIYYSQIVNDFQKGDIAEGYSVSREKKESFPLTVTSAQKNPTAFYLCASREFDREGQPQHFGDGTRLSIL.

For this clone: One junction end does not reproduce the germline sequence, and a read error may be involved. This sequence joins TRBV19 and TRBJ2-7; a possible D gene is TRBD1 (6 bases). The CDR3 consists of 15 residues. Germline V CDR1 and CDR2: LNHDA, SQIVND (reference sequence). CDR3 bases: TGTGCCAGTAGTACCACCGGACAGCCCCGGTACGGGCAGTACTTC. It yields the protein CASSTTGQPRYGQYF.

V is TRBV11-2 and J is TRBJ1-2; D uncertain. CDR3 length equals 11 residues. Trimming cost V 2 bases and J 8 bases, with 6 bases left between them. Germline V gene lookup returns CDR1 SGHAT and CDR2 FQNNGV. CDR3 amino acids: CASSLLVGYTF. For the CDR3, the DNA is TGTGCCAGCAGCTTACTCGTAGGCTACACCTTC.

The chain recombines TRBV5-4 with TRBJ1-2; D not certain. Trimming took off 0 bases at V and 4 bases at J, with 13 bases between the two ends. The CDR3 sequence is 15 residues long. The germline gives CDR1 SGHNT, CDR2 YYREEE (reference sequence). This chain's CDR3 is CASSLGMAEGYGYTF. CDR3 nucleotides: TGTGCCAGCAGCTTGGGGATGGCTGAGGGCTATGGCTACACCTTC.